This TCR beta chain was documented in a study of cytomegalovirus exposure and HLA in healthy donors. Notes on this clone: The antigen remains undetermined.

The V gene's germline CDR1 is KGHSH and CDR2 LQKENI. This CDR3 is built from 12 residues. Trimming took off 3 bases at V and 4 bases at J, with 6 bases between the two ends. Study-level points and caveats: The majority of TCR sequences were rare, yet some public TCRs appeared in many donors.

The PCR ran on 60 Vbeta and 13 Jbeta primers. Repertoires were generated with immunoSEQ multiplex PCR, while TCRdb's copy carries only in-frame clones and drops some. The sample has tens of thousands of clones, 62% seen once. The gene calls are TRBV18 and TRBJ2-5; D possibly corresponds to TRBD2 (6 bases). The sequence derives from a woman aged 25 to 39 in good health and CMV-seropositive. The sequenced material came from PBMCs. The CDR3 protein is CASSPGGETQYF. The CDR3 DNA follows: TGTGCCAGCTCACCGGGGGGAGAGACCCAGTACTTC.